The T cell receptor beta chain described here comes from a study of T cell repertoires in cytomegalovirus infection. Looking at the study overall: Indications came from public TCR beta signatures; they pointed to CMV infection and to a matching HLA type.

Worth noting for this clonotype: Its antigen is undetermined.

TCRdb independently ran MiXCR on the reads; one entry per CDR3 protein. This table holds roughly 920,000 distinct CDR3 sequences, roughly a third found once. This clonotype originated in a human donor in good health (CMV status not recorded). Some clones in this sample may be carry-over from other donors' samples. Sequenced material: cultured CD8+ T cells from PBMCs, taken from culture after CMV antigen stimulation.

CDR3 in amino acids: CATSRDRGGHPYEQYF. The CDR3 DNA is TGTGCCACCAGCAGAGATCGGGGGGGCCATCCCTACGAGCAGTACTTC. This chain links TRBV15 with TRBJ2-7; 8 positions agree with TRBD2. The V and J ends lost 0 bases and 2 bases, in that order; junction bases with no gene match: 6. The germline V gene encodes CDR1 LNHNV and CDR2 YYDKDF (reference sequence). This CDR3 contains 16 residues.